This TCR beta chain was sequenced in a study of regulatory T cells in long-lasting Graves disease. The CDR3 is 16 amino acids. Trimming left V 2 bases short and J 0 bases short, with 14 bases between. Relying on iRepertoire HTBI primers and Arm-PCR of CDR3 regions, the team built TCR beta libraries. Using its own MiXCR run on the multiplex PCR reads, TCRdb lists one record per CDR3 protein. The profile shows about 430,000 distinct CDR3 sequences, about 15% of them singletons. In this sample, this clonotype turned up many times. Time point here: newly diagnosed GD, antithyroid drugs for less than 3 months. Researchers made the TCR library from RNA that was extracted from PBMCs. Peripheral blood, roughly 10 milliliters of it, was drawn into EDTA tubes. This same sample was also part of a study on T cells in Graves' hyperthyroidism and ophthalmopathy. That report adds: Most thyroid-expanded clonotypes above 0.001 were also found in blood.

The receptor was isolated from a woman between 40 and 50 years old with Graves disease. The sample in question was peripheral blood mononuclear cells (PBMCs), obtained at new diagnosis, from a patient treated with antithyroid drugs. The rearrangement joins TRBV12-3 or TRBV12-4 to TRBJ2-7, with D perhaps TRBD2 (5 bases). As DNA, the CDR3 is TGTGCCAGCAGTTTACAATGGGGAGCCAGCTCCTACGAGCAGTACTTC. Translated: CASSLQWGASSYEQYF.